The clone carrying this TCR beta chain has just a few counts. No antigen is known for it. This sample is part of a study of T cell repertoires in cytomegalovirus infection. Study-level information: In public TCR beta signatures, there were indications of both CMV infection and matching HLA type.

TCRdb ran MiXCR on the reads and lists one entry per CDR3 protein. The repertoire includes a few hundred thousand distinct CDR3 sequences, roughly 15% of them detected once, and around 12% sits in the top ten. The germline gives CDR1 MGHRA, CDR2 YSYEKL. V shed 2 bases and J 0 bases; nucleotides not matched to a gene: 18. The CDR3 has 21 amino acids. Findings and caveats of the study: Adding up the frequency of public TCR beta families identified people who carried CMV plus the relevant HLA. The ex vivo response showed dominance by HLA-C-restricted CMV-specific TCR beta clonotypes.

Material: PBMCs. The V and J genes are TRBV4-1 and TRBJ2-1; 8 positions agree with TRBD2. The source of this sequence is a human donor in good health (CMV status not recorded). Some clones in this sample may be carry-over from other donors' samples. In DNA form, the CDR3 reads TGCGCCAGCAGCCAACCAATCGCCGGGGGGGGGCTTCCGAGCTCCTACAATGAGCAGTTCTTC. Protein: CASSQPIAGGGLPSSYNEQFF.